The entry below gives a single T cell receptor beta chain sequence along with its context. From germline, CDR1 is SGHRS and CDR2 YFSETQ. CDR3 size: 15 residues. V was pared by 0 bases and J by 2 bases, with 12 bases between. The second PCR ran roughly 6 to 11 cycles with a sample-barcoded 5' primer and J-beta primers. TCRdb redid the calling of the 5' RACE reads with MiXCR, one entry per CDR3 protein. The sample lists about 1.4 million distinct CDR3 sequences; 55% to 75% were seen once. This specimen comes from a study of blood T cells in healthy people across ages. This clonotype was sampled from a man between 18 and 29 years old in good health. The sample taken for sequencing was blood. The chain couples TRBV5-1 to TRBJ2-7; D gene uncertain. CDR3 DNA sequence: TGCGCCAGCAGCTTGGTACCCAGGCAAACCTACGAGCAGTACTTC. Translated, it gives CASSLVPRQTYEQYF. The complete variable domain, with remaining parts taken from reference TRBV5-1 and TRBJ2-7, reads KAGVTQTPRYLIKTRGQQVTLSCSPISGHRSVSWYQQTPGQGLQFLFEYFSETQRNKGNFPGRFSGRQFSNSRSEMNVSTLELGDSALYLCASSLVPRQTYEQYFGPGTRLTVT.